Given below is one T cell receptor beta chain in context. No antigen is known for it. These data are taken from a study of CD8 T cells in ankylosing spondylitis. V shed 6 bases and J shed 0 bases, with 9 bases lying between them. The CDR3 length is 13 residues. The authors made TCR beta libraries by quantitative 5'-RACE with molecular barcodes. TCRdb re-analysed the 5' RACE reads in MiXCR, keeping a single row per CDR3 protein. The sample has fewer than 250,000 distinct CDR3 sequences; around 19% are singletons. Whole-study results and caveats: Ankylosing spondylitis blood seemed to carry a telltale TCR beta motif made of fewer than 10 highly homologous variants.

The source is a male donor with ankylosing spondylitis. The V gene is TRBV12-3 or TRBV12-4, the J gene TRBJ2-7; tentative D call: TRBD1 (5 bases). Sequencing was performed on blood, either unsorted or a sorted T cell fraction (not recorded which). CDR3 in amino acids: CASRHRSSYEQYF. The CDR3 DNA reads as TGTGCCAGCAGACACAGGAGCTCCTACGAGCAGTACTTC.